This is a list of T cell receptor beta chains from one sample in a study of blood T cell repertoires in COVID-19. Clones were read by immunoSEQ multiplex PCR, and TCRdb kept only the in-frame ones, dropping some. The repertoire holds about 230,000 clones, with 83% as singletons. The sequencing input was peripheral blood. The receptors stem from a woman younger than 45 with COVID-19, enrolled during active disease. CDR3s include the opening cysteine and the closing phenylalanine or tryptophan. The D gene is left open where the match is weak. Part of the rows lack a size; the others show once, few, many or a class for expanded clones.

CASSLQGLAFF | TGTGCCAGCAGCTTACAGGGGTTGGCTTTCTTT | TRBJ1-1 | NA | TRBV13 | once
CASGKQGTGELFF | TGTGCCAGCGGCAAGCAGGGAACCGGGGAGCTGTTTTTT | TRBJ2-2 | NA | TRBV6-5 | NA
CASSLGPFNEQFF | TGTGCCAGCAGCTTAGGGCCCTTCAATGAGCAGTTCTTC | TRBJ2-1 | NA | TRBV11-1 | NA
CASSSRTSGFHEQYF | TGTGCCAGCAGCTCCCGGACTAGCGGGTTCCACGAGCAGTACTTC | TRBJ2-7 | TRBD2 | TRBV5-4 | few
CSVENQGITF | TGCAGCGTTGAGAACCAGGGCATCACCTTC | TRBJ1-2 | NA | TRBV29-1 | NA
CASSYTGATNEKLFF | TGTGCCAGCAGCTACACAGGGGCAACTAATGAAAAACTGTTTTTT | TRBJ1-4 | TRBD1 | TRBV7-9 | NA
CASSLTGTSGGAPDTQYF | TGTGCCAGCAGCTTAACTGGGACTAGCGGGGGGGCCCCAGATACGCAGTATTTT | TRBJ2-3 | TRBD2 | TRBV7-3 | NA
CASSPRGGYDEQYF | TGTGCCAGCAGCCCGCGGGGGGGCTACGACGAGCAGTACTTC | TRBJ2-7 | TRBD2 | TRBV9 | once
CASSLFWGGEQFF | TGTGCCAGCAGCCTCTTTTGGGGGGGTGAGCAGTTCTTC | TRBJ2-1 | TRBD2 | TRBV7-3 | NA
CASSLLSSGELFF | TGTGCCAGCAGCTTGCTGAGTTCCGGGGAGCTGTTTTTT | TRBJ2-2 | NA | TRBV5-4 | NA
CAWSVQGAGEKLFF | TGTGCCTGGAGTGTGCAGGGGGCAGGGGAAAAACTGTTTTTT | TRBJ1-4 | TRBD1 | TRBV30 | NA
CASSPPDAFF | TGTGCCAGCAGCCCCCCAGATGCTTTCTTT | TRBJ1-1 | NA | TRBV21-1 | NA
CASSSLRGRGANVLTF | TGTGCCAGCAGCTCTCTCAGGGGGCGAGGGGCCAACGTCCTGACTTTC | TRBJ2-6 | TRBD1 | TRBV6-2/TRBV6-3 | few
CASSWTGEGETQYF | TGTGCCAGCAGTTGGACAGGGGAAGGGGAGACCCAGTACTTC | TRBJ2-5 | TRBD1 | TRBV5-4 | NA
CASTRDSEAFF | TGTGCCAGCACCAGGGACAGTGAAGCTTTCTTT | TRBJ1-1 | TRBD1 | TRBV2 | NA
CASSDPTSGSSYEQYF | TGCGCCAGCAGCGACCCCACTAGCGGGAGCTCCTACGAGCAGTACTTC | TRBJ2-7 | TRBD2 | TRBV5-1 | NA
CASSALAGGTETQYF | TGTGCCAGCAGCGCGTTAGCGGGAGGGACGGAGACCCAGTACTTC | TRBJ2-5 | TRBD2 | TRBV9 | NA
CASSLDRVNTEAFF | TGCGCCAGCAGCTTGGACAGGGTAAACACTGAAGCTTTCTTT | TRBJ1-1 | NA | TRBV5-1 | NA
CASSFGLAGVWQETQYF | TGTGCCAGCAGCTTCGGACTAGCGGGCGTGTGGCAAGAGACCCAGTACTTC | TRBJ2-5 | TRBD2 | TRBV7-9 | few
CSARAGGGYTF | TGCAGTGCTAGAGCAGGGGGAGGCTACACCTTC | TRBJ1-2 | TRBD1 | TRBV20-1 | NA
CASSPLLAGGNNEQFF | TGTGCCAGCAGTCCCCTACTAGCGGGGGGAAACAATGAGCAGTTCTTC | TRBJ2-1 | TRBD2 | TRBV28 | NA
CASSYSGGGGYTF | TGTGCCAGCAGTTACTCAGGGGGTGGAGGCTACACCTTC | TRBJ1-2 | NA | TRBV6-5 | NA
CASSPIEGQTSYEQYF | TGCGCCAGCAGCCCCATCGAGGGACAGACCTCCTACGAGCAGTACTTC | TRBJ2-7 | TRBD1 | TRBV5-1 | NA
CASSSPVVAGGPYTGELFF | TGTGCCAGCAGCTCCCCGGTAGTAGCGGGGGGGCCATACACCGGGGAGCTGTTTTTT | TRBJ2-2 | TRBD2 | TRBV7-6 | once
CASSDPGAATNEKLFF | TGTGCCAGCAGTGATCCAGGGGCTGCAACTAATGAAAAACTGTTTTTT | TRBJ1-4 | NA | TRBV25-1 | NA
CASSLTGPGGTEAFF | TGTGCCAGCAGTTTGACAGGGCCAGGGGGCACTGAAGCTTTCTTT | TRBJ1-1 | TRBD1 | TRBV28 | NA
CASNDNSRGGGYTF | TGTGCCAGCAACGATAACTCACGGGGAGGTGGCTACACCTTC | TRBJ1-2 | NA | TRBV7-9 | few
CASSEVGGQETQYF | TGTGCCAGCAGTGAAGTGGGGGGGCAGGAGACCCAGTACTTC | TRBJ2-5 | NA | TRBV2 | NA
CASSQGLAGGIYEQYF | TGTGCCAGCAGTCAGGGACTAGCGGGAGGGATCTACGAGCAGTACTTC | TRBJ2-7 | TRBD2 | TRBV6-2/TRBV6-3 | NA
CASSQPTGLNTGELFF | TGTGCCAGCAGTCAGCCGACAGGCCTGAACACCGGGGAGCTGTTTTTT | TRBJ2-2 | NA | TRBV3-1/TRBV3-2 | NA
CGRTRDKNNEQFF | TGTGGCAGAACCCGGGACAAAAACAATGAGCAGTTCTTC | TRBJ2-1 | NA | TRBV21-1 | NA
CASSPLFSGSTTDTQYF | TGCGCCAGCAGTCCTCTTTTTAGCGGGAGTACGACAGATACGCAGTATTTT | TRBJ2-3 | TRBD2 | TRBV4-1 | NA
CASISPRRDGGYTF | TGTGCCAGCATTTCCCCTAGGAGGGATGGGGGCTACACCTTC | TRBJ1-2 | NA | TRBV28 | NA
CASMRAGELFF | TGTGCCAGCATGAGGGCCGGGGAGCTGTTTTTT | TRBJ2-2 | NA | TRBV2 | NA
CASSPGHRTYEQYF | TGTGCCAGCAGCCCCGGACACAGGACCTACGAGCAGTACTTC | TRBJ2-7 | NA | TRBV9 | NA
CASSPGQPYGYTF | TGTGCCAGCAGCCCGGGACAGCCCTATGGCTACACCTTC | TRBJ1-2 | TRBD1 | TRBV7-3 | once
CASSLVGGQGNYGYTF | TGTGCCAGCAGTTTAGTTGGGGGCCAGGGAAACTATGGCTACACCTTC | TRBJ1-2 | NA | TRBV28 | once
CASSLFQGADEQFF | TGTGCCAGCAGCTTATTTCAGGGGGCGGATGAGCAGTTCTTC | TRBJ2-1 | TRBD1 | TRBV7-2 | NA
CATSRDSFLSTDTQYF | TGTGCCACCAGCAGAGACAGTTTTCTTAGCACAGATACGCAGTATTTT | TRBJ2-3 | NA | TRBV15 | NA
CASSQGQENYGYTF | TGTGCCAGCAGCCAGGGACAGGAGAACTATGGCTACACCTTC | TRBJ1-2 | TRBD1 | TRBV4-2 | NA
CATPGQGSYEQYF | TGTGCCACCCCGGGACAGGGCTCCTACGAGCAGTACTTC | TRBJ2-7 | TRBD1 | TRBV19 | NA
CASSLTQGTGELFF | TGCGCCAGCAGCTTAACACAGGGTACCGGGGAGCTGTTTTTT | TRBJ2-2 | NA | TRBV5-1 | NA
CASSSSGTGGYEQYF | TGTGCCAGCAGCTCCTCCGGGACAGGAGGCTACGAGCAGTACTTC | TRBJ2-7 | TRBD1 | TRBV9 | NA
CASSPPGREQFF | TGTGCCAGCAGTCCCCCCGGGAGGGAGCAGTTCTTC | TRBJ2-1 | TRBD2 | TRBV27 | NA
CASSLTDRGNYGYTF | TGTGCCAGCAGCCTAACGGACAGGGGGAACTATGGCTACACCTTC | TRBJ1-2 | TRBD1 | TRBV9 | NA
CASSSSRERDEQFF | TGTGCCAGCAGCTCCTCCCGGGAGCGGGATGAGCAGTTCTTC | TRBJ2-1 | NA | TRBV7-9 | NA
CASSVGTGELFF | TGTGCCAGTAGTGTCGGCACCGGGGAGCTGTTTTTT | TRBJ2-2 | NA | TRBV19 | NA
CASSLARTDGYTF | TGTGCCAGCAGCTTAGCTCGGACAGATGGCTACACCTTC | TRBJ1-2 | NA | TRBV7-2 | few
CASSLGPGQGIGELFF | TGTGCCAGCAGTTTAGGCCCCGGGCAGGGAATCGGGGAGCTGTTTTTT | TRBJ2-2 | NA | TRBV27 | NA
CASSLESQPQHF | TGTGCCAGCAGTCTGGAGAGTCAGCCCCAGCATTTT | TRBJ1-5 | NA | TRBV28 | NA
CASSLILAGGYEQYF | TGTGCCAGCAGCTTGATACTAGCGGGGGGCTACGAGCAGTACTTC | TRBJ2-7 | TRBD2 | TRBV27 | NA
CASTHRSGAGGAYNEQFF | TGTGCCAGCACCCACAGGTCCGGAGCGGGAGGGGCCTACAATGAGCAGTTCTTC | TRBJ2-1 | TRBD2 | TRBV27 | NA
CASSRGLSSYNEQFF | TGTGCCAGTAGTCGTGGACTGTCTTCCTACAATGAGCAGTTCTTC | TRBJ2-1 | NA | TRBV19 | NA
CASSAANYGYTF | TGTGCCAGCAGCGCAGCTAACTATGGCTACACCTTC | TRBJ1-2 | NA | TRBV9 | NA
CASSLVAGGYPSYEQYF | TGTGCCAGCAGCTTAGTAGCGGGGGGTTACCCCTCCTACGAGCAGTACTTC | TRBJ2-7 | TRBD2 | TRBV7-2 | NA
CASTSGGARTEAFF | TGTGCCAGCACGTCGGGGGGGGCTCGCACTGAAGCTTTCTTT | TRBJ1-1 | NA | TRBV6-5 | NA
CAINNRPRQGVSPLHF | TGTGCCATCAATAACCGCCCTCGACAGGGAGTTTCACCCCTCCACTTT | TRBJ1-6 | TRBD1 | TRBV19 | few
CASSQGTVGATEAFF | TGCGCCAGCAGCCAAGGGACAGTCGGGGCCACTGAAGCTTTCTTT | TRBJ1-1 | NA | TRBV4-1 | NA